Here is one T cell receptor (beta chain) with its context. Its antigen remains unidentified. In germline, CDR1 is SQVTM, CDR2 ANQGSEA. The CDR3 extends over 18 amino acids. The J segment lost 6 bases and the V segment lost 8 bases, leaving 23 bases of the junction unmatched. The data are from a study of blood T cells in healthy people across ages. Overall study results and limits: Using unsorted PBMCs precluded a conclusive naive versus antigen-experienced comparison.

Combining a sample-barcoded 5' primer with a J-beta primer mix, a second PCR ran for 7 to 11 cycles. TCRdb processed the 5' RACE reads anew with MiXCR; each CDR3 protein has one entry. Of roughly 700,000 distinct CDR3 sequences detected, about 52% appear once; the ten largest clones hold around 32%. Sequenced sample: blood. The receptor was derived from a woman in her fifties or sixties in good health. This chain uses TRBV29-1 with TRBJ2-7; TRBD2 aligns across 12 bases. CDR3 DNA sequence: TGCAGCTATCCCCCGACTAGCGGGAGTCTTCAGGCCGATGTCGAGCAGTACTTC. Residues: CSYPPTSGSLQADVEQYF.